Below are 21 T cell receptor beta chains sequenced from a single sample in a study of T cell responses to AZD1222 COVID-19 vaccine. Generated by immunoSEQ multiplex PCR, the TCRdb table keeps only in-frame clones and is missing some. The sample has 210,000 or so clones, around 93% seen once. The specimen comprised peripheral blood, sampled on day 0 of MenACWY control vaccination. Receptors were obtained from an adult in good health.

This chain uses TRBV7-2 with TRBJ1-3, with D possibly matching TRBD1 (5 bases). Germline assignment: CDR1 SGHTA and CDR2 FQGNSA. CDR3 length: 15 amino acids. Trimming shortened V by 5 bases and J by 4 bases, and 15 bases separated the two germline ends. CDR3 residues: CASSPFREMGNTIYF. Here the CDR3 DNA reads TGTGCCAGCAGCCCGTTCAGGGAGATGGGAAACACCATATATTTT.

The chain couples TRBV6-2 or TRBV6-3 to TRBJ1-6; 11 bases map to TRBD1. Looked up from germline, CDR1 is MNHEY and CDR2 is SVGEGT. Trimming took 2 bases from V and 7 from J; bases not matched to a gene: 7. The CDR3 is 17 residues long. The CDR3 region has the DNA TGTGCCAGCAGTTACGGGACAGGGGGAACGAGGAATTCACCCCTCCACTTT. Its translation is CASSYGTGGTRNSPLHF.

This rearrangement joins TRBV15 to TRBJ2-5; D ambiguous. Germline V gene sequence: CDR1 LNHNV, CDR2 YYDKDF (reference sequence). Deletions cut 0 bases from V and 3 bases from J, with 11 bases between. The CDR3 totals 15 residues. The CDR3 region has the DNA TGTGCCACCAGCAGAGATACCGGAGTGGAAGAGACCCAGTACTTC. Translated, it gives CATSRDTGVEETQYF.

The chain carries TRBV18 and TRBJ1-2; perhaps TRBD1 as D (5 bases). V was trimmed by 6 bases and J by 5 bases, leaving 13 bases between them. Germline values: CDR1 KGHSH, CDR2 LQKENI. This CDR3 has 13 residues. CDR3 in DNA: TGTGCCAGCTCGCAGGACACCTCATATGGCTACACCTTC. Translated, it gives CASSQDTSYGYTF.

The rearrangement uses TRBV16 and TRBJ2-7; 8 nucleotides agree with TRBD2. J gave up 3 bases and V 3 bases, and 13 bases lay outside the gene matches. The length of the CDR3 is 17 residues. Germline assignment: CDR1 KGHSY and CDR2 FQNENV. The CDR3 here is CASSHTLLAARRYEQYF. CDR3 nucleotides: TGTGCCAGCAGCCACACCTTACTAGCGGCAAGACGCTACGAGCAGTACTTC.

V and J are TRBV2 and TRBJ1-2; D not resolved. Germline assignment: CDR1 SNHLY and CDR2 FYNNEI. Trimming shortened V by 1 base and J by 4 bases, and 13 bases separated the two germline ends. This CDR3 comprises 15 residues. The chain's CDR3 is CASSEGVVGGYGYTF. DNA of the CDR3: TGTGCCAGCAGTGAAGGGGTGGTCGGCGGCTATGGCTACACCTTC.

The chain recombines TRBV7-9 with TRBJ1-3; D gene unclear. Trimming stripped 0 bases from V and 3 bases from J, with 9 bases between. CDR1 and CDR2 (germline): SEHNR, FQNEAQ (reference sequence). CDR3 length equals 15 residues. CDR3 in DNA: TGTGCCAGCAGCTTAGCGCGGGCCGGTGGAAACACCATATATTTT. Protein product: CASSLARAGGNTIYF.

The chain couples TRBV23-1 to TRBJ1-5; D call uncertain. TRBV23-1 is an ORF, with its function uncertain. The CDR3 totals 13 residues. The V gene lost 2 bases and the J gene lost 2 bases, with 4 bases spanning the gap. The CDR3 spells CASSQGCNQPQHF. The DNA for the CDR3 is TGCGCCAGCAGTCAAGGGTGCAATCAGCCCCAGCATTTT.

The chain carries TRBV30 and TRBJ1-2; D is unclear. Trimming left V 2 bases short and J 8 bases short, with 9 bases between. Germline CDR1 GTSNPN, CDR2 SVGIG (reference sequence). CDR3 length: 11 residues. In DNA form, the CDR3 reads TGTGCCTGGAGTTTGACGGGAGGCTACACCTTC. It specifies CAWSLTGGYTF.

The V and J genes are TRBV1 and TRBJ1-6; the table's D gene call, TRBD1, was not cross checked with the DNA. TRBV1 is given as a pseudogene. The CDR3 runs 13 residues. The CDR3 protein is CTSLSRNNSPLHF. Written as DNA, the CDR3 is TGCACCAGCTTGTCCAGGAATAATTCACCCCTCCACTTT.

V gene TRBV6-5 combines with J gene TRBJ1-5; 7 bases map to TRBD1. Trimming cost V 6 bases and J 3 bases; bases outside gene matches: 5. The CDR3 contains 14 residues. The germline V gene has CDR1 MNHEY and CDR2 SVGAGI. This CDR3 reads CASSRTGNNQPQHF. The CDR3, as DNA: TGTGCCAGCAGCCGGACAGGCAACAATCAGCCCCAGCATTTT.

The gene calls are TRBV11-1 and TRBJ2-1; 13 positions agree with TRBD2. The V and J ends lost 4 bases and 13 bases, in that order; junction bases with no gene match: 13. The CDR3 length is 16 residues. Germline V gene sequence: CDR1 SGHAT, CDR2 FQDESV (reference sequence). In DNA, the CDR3 is TGTGCCAGCAGCTACGGAACTAGCGGGGGGGCCGTTCGTCAGTTCTTC. This sequence encodes CASSYGTSGGAVRQFF.

The V and J genes are TRBV10-3 and TRBJ2-1, with TRBD2 matching 9 bases. The CDR3 length is 16 residues. Trimming cost V 4 bases and J 3 bases; bases outside gene matches: 7. Germline-derived CDR1 and CDR2 are ENHRY and SYGVKD. CDR3 protein: CAISVGGGAIYNEQFF. The CDR3 DNA reads TGTGCCATCAGTGTGGGCGGGGGGGCAATCTACAATGAGCAGTTCTTC.

The J gene is TRBJ1-2, the V gene TRBV28, with D unclear. Germline V gene sequence: CDR1 MDHEN, CDR2 SYDVKM. V was cut by 4 bases and J by 2 bases, with 5 bases left in between. The CDR3 sequence is 12 residues long. In nucleotides, the CDR3 is TGTGCCAGCAGTTCCGGGAACTATGGCTACACCTTC. Translation gives CASSSGNYGYTF.

The chain combines TRBV27 with TRBJ1-3; 7 nucleotides line up with TRBD1. The CDR3 runs 15 residues. Germline-derived CDR1 and CDR2 are MNHEY and SMNVEV (reference sequence). V lost 6 bases and J lost 0; bases outside the gene matches: 5. CDR3 region: CASSPRQGSGNTIYF. Written as DNA, the CDR3 is TGTGCCAGCAGCCCTCGACAGGGCTCTGGAAACACCATATATTTT.

This sequence joins TRBV12-3 or TRBV12-4 and TRBJ2-3; tentatively, D is TRBD1 (5 bases). Trimming removed 3 bases from V and 6 bases from J, with 10 bases in between. The CDR3 has 13 amino acids. The CDR3 bases are TGTGCCAGCAGTTTTAAGGGGCAGGATACGCAGTATTTT. Translating gives CASSFKGQDTQYF.

The J gene is TRBJ1-6, the V gene TRBV19; D not resolved. This CDR3 has 16 amino acids. The V end lost 6 bases, the J end lost 6 bases, and 18 bases lay between the germline ends. Germline V gene lookup returns CDR1 LNHDA and CDR2 SQIVND (reference sequence). In DNA form, the CDR3 reads TGTGCCAGTAGCATGTCCGGGGTTAAGAGTAATTCACCCCTCCACTTT. It codes for CASSMSGVKSNSPLHF.

DNA of the CDR3: TGTGCCAGCAGTCCCGCCGGACTTTCCACAGATACGCAGTATTTT. Translation: CASSPAGLSTDTQYF. V gene TRBV27 combines with J gene TRBJ2-3; a weak D match, TRBD2 (5 bases). The CDR3 runs 15 residues. V lost 5 bases, J lost 2 bases, and 14 bases lay in between. The germline V gene has CDR1 MNHEY and CDR2 SMNVEV (reference sequence).

The chain carries TRBV9 and TRBJ2-1; 11 bases match TRBD2. Losses at the gene ends were 4 bases for V and 6 bases for J; bases not matched to a gene: 12. The CDR3 runs 17 residues. The germline CDR1 and CDR2 sequences are SGDLS and YYNGEE. The CDR3 here is CASSPRPASGGTNEQFF. For the CDR3, the DNA is TGTGCCAGCAGCCCCCGCCCGGCTAGCGGGGGGACCAATGAGCAGTTCTTC.

The V call is TRBV7-8, the J call TRBJ1-1; a possible D gene is TRBD1 (5 bases). The CDR3 runs to 15 residues. Trimming cost V 5 bases and J 8 bases, with 21 bases left between them. Germline V gives CDR1 SGHVS, CDR2 FQNEAQ. The CDR3 DNA is TGTGCCAGCAGCAAACTACCGGACAAACTTACCGAAGCTTTCTTT. Translated: CASSKLPDKLTEAFF.

The chain couples TRBV19 to TRBJ1-1; D unclear. Per germline, CDR1 LNHDA and CDR2 SQIVND (reference sequence). V was trimmed by 7 bases and J by 6 bases, leaving 9 bases between them. This CDR3 spans 11 amino acids. The DNA for the CDR3 is TGTGCCAGTACCTACGTGGCTGAAGCTTTCTTT. The encoded protein is CASTYVAEAFF.